This note documents a single TCR beta chain sequence. The germline CDR1 and CDR2 sequences are KGHSH and LQKENI. CDR3 length equals 16 residues. V lost 0 bases and J lost 6; bases outside the gene matches: 5. This record belongs to a study of blood T cell repertoires in COVID-19. The repertoire was sequenced with immunoSEQ multiplex PCR; TCRdb's copy has only in-frame clones and lacks some. Of 100,000 to 150,000 clones in the sample, approximately 87% were seen once. The J gene is TRBJ1-1, the V gene TRBV18; 12 nucleotides agree with TRBD1. The sequenced sample consisted of peripheral blood. The receptor was derived from a man between 45 and 60 years old with active COVID-19. Written as DNA, the CDR3 is TGTGCCAGCTCACCACCAGGGACAGGGGGCCTCGCTGAAGCTTTCTTT. It encodes CASSPPGTGGLAEAFF.